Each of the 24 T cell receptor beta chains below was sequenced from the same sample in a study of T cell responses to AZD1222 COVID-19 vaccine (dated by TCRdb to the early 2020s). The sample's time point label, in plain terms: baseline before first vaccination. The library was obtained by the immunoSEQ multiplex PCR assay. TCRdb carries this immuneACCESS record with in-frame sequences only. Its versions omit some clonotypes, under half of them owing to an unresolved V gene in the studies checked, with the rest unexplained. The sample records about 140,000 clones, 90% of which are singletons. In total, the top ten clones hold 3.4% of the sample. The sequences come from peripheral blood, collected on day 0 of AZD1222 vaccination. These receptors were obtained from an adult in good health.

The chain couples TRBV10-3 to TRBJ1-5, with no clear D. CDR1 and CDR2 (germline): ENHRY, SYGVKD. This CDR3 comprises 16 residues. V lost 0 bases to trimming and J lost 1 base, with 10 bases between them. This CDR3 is CAISESITGSNQPQHF. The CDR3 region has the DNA TGTGCCATCAGTGAGTCGATAACGGGAAGCAATCAGCCCCAGCATTTT.

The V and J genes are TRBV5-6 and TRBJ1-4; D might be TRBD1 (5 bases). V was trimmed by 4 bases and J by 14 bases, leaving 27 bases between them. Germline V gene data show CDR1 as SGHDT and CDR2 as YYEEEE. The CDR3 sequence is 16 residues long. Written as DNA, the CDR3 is TGTGCCAGCAGCCCCAAGGGTGGCTTCTACGGACACGGGCTGTTTTTT. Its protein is CASSPKGGFYGHGLFF.

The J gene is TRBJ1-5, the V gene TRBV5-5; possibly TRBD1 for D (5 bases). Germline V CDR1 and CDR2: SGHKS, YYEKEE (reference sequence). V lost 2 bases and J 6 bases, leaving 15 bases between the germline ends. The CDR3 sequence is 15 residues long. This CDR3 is CASSLTVRAVQPQHF. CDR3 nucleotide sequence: TGTGCCAGCAGCTTAACGGTCAGGGCAGTTCAGCCCCAGCATTTT.

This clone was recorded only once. The CDR3 nucleotides are TGTGCCACCAGCAGAGGGAAAGGGGGGAACACCGGGGAGCTGTTTTTT. Translated, it gives CATSRGKGGNTGELFF. The chain is built from TRBV15 and TRBJ2-2; possibly TRBD1 for D (6 bases). V shed 1 base and J shed 1 base, with 10 bases lying between them. Germline V gene sequence: CDR1 LNHNV, CDR2 YYDKDF (reference sequence). The length of the CDR3 is 16 residues.

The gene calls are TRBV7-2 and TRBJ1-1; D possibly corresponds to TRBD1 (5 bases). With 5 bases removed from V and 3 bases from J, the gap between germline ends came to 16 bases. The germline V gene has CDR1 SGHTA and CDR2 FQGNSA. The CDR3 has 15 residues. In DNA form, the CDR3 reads TGTGCCAGCAGCCCCCGAGGACGGGGGTACACTGAAGCTTTCTTT. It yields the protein CASSPRGRGYTEAFF. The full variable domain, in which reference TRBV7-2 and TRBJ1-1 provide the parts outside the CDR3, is GAGVSQSPSNKVTEKGKDVELRCDPISGHTALYWYRQSLGQGLEFLIYFQGNSAPDKSGLPSDRFSAERTGGSVSTLTIQRTQQEDSAVYLCASSPRGRGYTEAFFGQGTRLTVV.

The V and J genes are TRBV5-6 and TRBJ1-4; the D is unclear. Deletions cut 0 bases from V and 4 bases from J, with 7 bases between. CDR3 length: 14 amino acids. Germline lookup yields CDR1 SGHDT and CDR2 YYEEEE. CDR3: CASSLAQYNEKLFF. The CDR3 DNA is TGTGCCAGCAGCTTGGCTCAGTATAATGAAAAACTGTTTTTT.

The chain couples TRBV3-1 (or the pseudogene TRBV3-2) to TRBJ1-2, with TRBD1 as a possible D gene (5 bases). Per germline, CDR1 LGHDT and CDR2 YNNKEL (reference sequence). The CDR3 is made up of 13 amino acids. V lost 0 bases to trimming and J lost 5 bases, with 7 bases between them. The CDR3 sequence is CASSQEQAYGYTF. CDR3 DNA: TGTGCCAGCAGCCAAGAACAGGCGTATGGCTACACCTTC.

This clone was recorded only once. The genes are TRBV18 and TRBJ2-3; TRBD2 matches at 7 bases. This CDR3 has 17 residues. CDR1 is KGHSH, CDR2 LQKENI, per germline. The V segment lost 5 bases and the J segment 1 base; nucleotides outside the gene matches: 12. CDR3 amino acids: CASSSVISGEGTDTQYF. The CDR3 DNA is TGTGCCAGCTCATCCGTTATCAGCGGGGAAGGCACAGATACGCAGTATTTT. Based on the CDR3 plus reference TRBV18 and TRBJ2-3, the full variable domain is NAGVMQNPRHLVRRRGQEARLRCSPMKGHSHVYWYRQLPEEGLKFMVYLQKENIIDESGMPKERFSAEFPKEGPSILRIQQVVRGDSAAYFCASSSVISGEGTDTQYFGPGTRLTVL.

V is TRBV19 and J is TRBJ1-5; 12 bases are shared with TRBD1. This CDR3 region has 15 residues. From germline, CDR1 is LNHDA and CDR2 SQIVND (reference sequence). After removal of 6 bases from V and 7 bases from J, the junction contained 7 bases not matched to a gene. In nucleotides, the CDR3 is TGTGCCAGTAGGGGGACAGGGGGCGCGTGGCAGCCCCAGCATTTT. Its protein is CASRGTGGAWQPQHF.

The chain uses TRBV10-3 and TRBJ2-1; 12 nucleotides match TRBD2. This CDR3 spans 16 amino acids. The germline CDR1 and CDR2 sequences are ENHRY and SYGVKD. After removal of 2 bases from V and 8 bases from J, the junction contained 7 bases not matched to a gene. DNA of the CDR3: TGTGCCATCAGTGAGCCCGGACTAGCGGGAATATATGAGCAGTTCTTC. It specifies CAISEPGLAGIYEQFF.

CDR3 coding DNA: TGTGCCAGCAGCCTCCTCGAGTGGGCAGGCCGGGCTGAAGCTTTCTTT. Translated: CASSLLEWAGRAEAFF. The rearrangement links TRBV4-2 to TRBJ1-1; no firm D call. The CDR3 runs 16 residues. V lost 4 bases, J lost 6 bases, and 21 bases lay in between. Germline lookup yields CDR1 LGHNA and CDR2 YNFKEQ.

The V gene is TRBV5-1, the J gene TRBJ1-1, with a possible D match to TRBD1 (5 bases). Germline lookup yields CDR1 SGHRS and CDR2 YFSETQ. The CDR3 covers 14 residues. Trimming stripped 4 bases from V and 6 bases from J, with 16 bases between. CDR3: CASSPRNTGPEAFF. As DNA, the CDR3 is TGCGCCAGCAGCCCGAGAAACACGGGACCTGAAGCTTTCTTT.

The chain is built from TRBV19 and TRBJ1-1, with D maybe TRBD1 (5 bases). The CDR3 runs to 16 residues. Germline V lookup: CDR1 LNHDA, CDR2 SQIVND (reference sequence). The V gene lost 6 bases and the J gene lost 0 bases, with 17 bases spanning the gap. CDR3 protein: CASRRIGEIMNTEAFF. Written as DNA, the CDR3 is TGTGCCAGTAGACGAATAGGGGAAATAATGAACACTGAAGCTTTCTTT.

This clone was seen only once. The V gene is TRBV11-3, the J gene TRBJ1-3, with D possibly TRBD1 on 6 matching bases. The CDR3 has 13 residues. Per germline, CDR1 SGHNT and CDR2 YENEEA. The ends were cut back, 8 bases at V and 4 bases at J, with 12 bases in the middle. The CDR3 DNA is TGTGCCAGCGGCTCCGGGACAGGAAACACCATATATTTT. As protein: CASGSGTGNTIYF.

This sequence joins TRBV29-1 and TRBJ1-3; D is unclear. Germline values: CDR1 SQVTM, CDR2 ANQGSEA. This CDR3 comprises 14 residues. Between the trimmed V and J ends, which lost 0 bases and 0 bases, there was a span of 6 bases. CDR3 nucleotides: TGCAGCGTTGAAGATCACCTCTCTGGAAACACCATATATTTT. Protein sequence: CSVEDHLSGNTIYF. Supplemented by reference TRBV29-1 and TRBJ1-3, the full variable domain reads SAVISQKPSRDICQRGTSLTIQCQVDSQVTMMFWYRQQPGQSLTLIATANQGSEATYESGFVIDKFPISRPNLTFSTLTVSNMSPEDSSIYLCSVEDHLSGNTIYFGEGSWLTVV.

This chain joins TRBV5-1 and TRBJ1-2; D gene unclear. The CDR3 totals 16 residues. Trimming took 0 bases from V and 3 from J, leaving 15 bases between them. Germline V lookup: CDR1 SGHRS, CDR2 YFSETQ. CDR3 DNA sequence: TGCGCCAGCAGCTTGGCCCGGCTCGGCGGTCACTATGGCTACACCTTC. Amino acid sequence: CASSLARLGGHYGYTF.

The CDR3 reads CASSYSPGVPDTQYF. The CDR3 coding sequence is TGTGCCAGCAGTTACTCCCCGGGAGTCCCAGATACGCAGTATTTT. This sequence joins TRBV6-2 or TRBV6-3 and TRBJ2-3; D is perhaps TRBD2 (6 bases). The CDR3 sequence is 15 residues long. V gave up 0 bases and J gave up 4 bases, with 11 bases separating them. Germline CDR1 is MNHEY and CDR2 is SVGEGT.

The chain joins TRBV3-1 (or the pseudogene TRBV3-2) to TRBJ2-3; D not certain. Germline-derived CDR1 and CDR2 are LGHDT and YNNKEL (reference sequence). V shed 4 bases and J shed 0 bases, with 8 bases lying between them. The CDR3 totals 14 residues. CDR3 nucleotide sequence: TGTGCCAGCAGCCCACTGACGAGCACAGATACGCAGTATTTT. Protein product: CASSPLTSTDTQYF.

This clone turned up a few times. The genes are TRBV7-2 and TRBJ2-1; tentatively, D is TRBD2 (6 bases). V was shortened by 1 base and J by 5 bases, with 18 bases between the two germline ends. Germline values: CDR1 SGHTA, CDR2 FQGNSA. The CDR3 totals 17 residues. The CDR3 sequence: CASSLVFGGIRDNEQFF. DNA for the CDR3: TGTGCCAGCAGCTTAGTTTTTGGCGGGATTAGGGACAATGAGCAGTTCTTC. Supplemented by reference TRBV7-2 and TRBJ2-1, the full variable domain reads GAGVSQSPSNKVTEKGKDVELRCDPISGHTALYWYRQSLGQGLEFLIYFQGNSAPDKSGLPSDRFSAERTGGSVSTLTIQRTQQEDSAVYLCASSLVFGGIRDNEQFFGPGTRLTVL.

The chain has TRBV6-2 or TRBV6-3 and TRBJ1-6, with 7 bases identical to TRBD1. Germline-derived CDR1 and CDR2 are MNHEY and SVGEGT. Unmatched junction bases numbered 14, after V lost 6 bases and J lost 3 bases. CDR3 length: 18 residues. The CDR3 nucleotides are TGTGCCAGCAGCCCTGCTAGGGGACGGGACAGCTATAATTCACCCCTCCACTTT. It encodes CASSPARGRDSYNSPLHF.

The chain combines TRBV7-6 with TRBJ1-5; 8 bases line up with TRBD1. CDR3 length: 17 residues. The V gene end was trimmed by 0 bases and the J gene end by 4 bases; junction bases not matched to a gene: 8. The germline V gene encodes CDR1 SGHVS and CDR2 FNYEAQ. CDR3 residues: CASSLAIGTGINQPQHF. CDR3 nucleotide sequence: TGTGCCAGCAGCTTAGCCATCGGGACAGGCATAAATCAGCCCCAGCATTTT.

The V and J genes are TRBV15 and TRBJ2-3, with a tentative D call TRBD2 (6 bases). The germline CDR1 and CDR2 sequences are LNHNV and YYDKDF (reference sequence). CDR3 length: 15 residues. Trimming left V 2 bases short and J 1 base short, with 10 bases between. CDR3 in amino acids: CATSRRREGTDTQYF. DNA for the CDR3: TGTGCCACCAGCAGACGAAGGGAGGGCACAGATACGCAGTATTTT.

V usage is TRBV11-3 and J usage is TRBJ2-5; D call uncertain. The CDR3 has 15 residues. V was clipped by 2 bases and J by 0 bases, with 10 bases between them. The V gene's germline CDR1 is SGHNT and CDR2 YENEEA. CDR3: CASSLSVGHQETQYF. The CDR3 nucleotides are TGTGCCAGCAGCTTATCGGTAGGCCACCAAGAGACCCAGTACTTC.

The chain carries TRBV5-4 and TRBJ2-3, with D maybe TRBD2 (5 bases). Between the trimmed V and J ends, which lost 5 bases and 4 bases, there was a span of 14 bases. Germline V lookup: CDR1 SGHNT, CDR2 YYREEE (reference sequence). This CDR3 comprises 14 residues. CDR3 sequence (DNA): TGTGCCAGCAGATCAGAGGCGGAGGCAGATACGCAGTATTTT. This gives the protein CASRSEAEADTQYF.